The entry that follows covers one T cell receptor beta chain sequence. This record belongs to a study of blood T cell repertoires in COVID-19. Sequenced by immunoSEQ multiplex PCR; TCRdb stores in-frame clones only, minus some. This table has about 200,000 clones, about 82% appearing once. This receptor was identified in a man aged 35-49 years with acute COVID-19. The sample consisted of PBMCs or T cells enriched from blood (not recorded which).

CDR3 in DNA: TGTGCCAGCAGCTTAAGGACAGGCCAACTAGCGGGAAAAACCGGGGAGCTGTTTTTT. Translated, it gives CASSLRTGQLAGKTGELFF. The chain carries TRBV7-3 and TRBJ2-2; 10 bases fit TRBD2. This CDR3 has 19 amino acids. The J segment lost 5 bases and the V segment lost 1 base, leaving 13 bases of the junction unmatched. The V gene's germline CDR1 is SGHTA and CDR2 FQGTGA.